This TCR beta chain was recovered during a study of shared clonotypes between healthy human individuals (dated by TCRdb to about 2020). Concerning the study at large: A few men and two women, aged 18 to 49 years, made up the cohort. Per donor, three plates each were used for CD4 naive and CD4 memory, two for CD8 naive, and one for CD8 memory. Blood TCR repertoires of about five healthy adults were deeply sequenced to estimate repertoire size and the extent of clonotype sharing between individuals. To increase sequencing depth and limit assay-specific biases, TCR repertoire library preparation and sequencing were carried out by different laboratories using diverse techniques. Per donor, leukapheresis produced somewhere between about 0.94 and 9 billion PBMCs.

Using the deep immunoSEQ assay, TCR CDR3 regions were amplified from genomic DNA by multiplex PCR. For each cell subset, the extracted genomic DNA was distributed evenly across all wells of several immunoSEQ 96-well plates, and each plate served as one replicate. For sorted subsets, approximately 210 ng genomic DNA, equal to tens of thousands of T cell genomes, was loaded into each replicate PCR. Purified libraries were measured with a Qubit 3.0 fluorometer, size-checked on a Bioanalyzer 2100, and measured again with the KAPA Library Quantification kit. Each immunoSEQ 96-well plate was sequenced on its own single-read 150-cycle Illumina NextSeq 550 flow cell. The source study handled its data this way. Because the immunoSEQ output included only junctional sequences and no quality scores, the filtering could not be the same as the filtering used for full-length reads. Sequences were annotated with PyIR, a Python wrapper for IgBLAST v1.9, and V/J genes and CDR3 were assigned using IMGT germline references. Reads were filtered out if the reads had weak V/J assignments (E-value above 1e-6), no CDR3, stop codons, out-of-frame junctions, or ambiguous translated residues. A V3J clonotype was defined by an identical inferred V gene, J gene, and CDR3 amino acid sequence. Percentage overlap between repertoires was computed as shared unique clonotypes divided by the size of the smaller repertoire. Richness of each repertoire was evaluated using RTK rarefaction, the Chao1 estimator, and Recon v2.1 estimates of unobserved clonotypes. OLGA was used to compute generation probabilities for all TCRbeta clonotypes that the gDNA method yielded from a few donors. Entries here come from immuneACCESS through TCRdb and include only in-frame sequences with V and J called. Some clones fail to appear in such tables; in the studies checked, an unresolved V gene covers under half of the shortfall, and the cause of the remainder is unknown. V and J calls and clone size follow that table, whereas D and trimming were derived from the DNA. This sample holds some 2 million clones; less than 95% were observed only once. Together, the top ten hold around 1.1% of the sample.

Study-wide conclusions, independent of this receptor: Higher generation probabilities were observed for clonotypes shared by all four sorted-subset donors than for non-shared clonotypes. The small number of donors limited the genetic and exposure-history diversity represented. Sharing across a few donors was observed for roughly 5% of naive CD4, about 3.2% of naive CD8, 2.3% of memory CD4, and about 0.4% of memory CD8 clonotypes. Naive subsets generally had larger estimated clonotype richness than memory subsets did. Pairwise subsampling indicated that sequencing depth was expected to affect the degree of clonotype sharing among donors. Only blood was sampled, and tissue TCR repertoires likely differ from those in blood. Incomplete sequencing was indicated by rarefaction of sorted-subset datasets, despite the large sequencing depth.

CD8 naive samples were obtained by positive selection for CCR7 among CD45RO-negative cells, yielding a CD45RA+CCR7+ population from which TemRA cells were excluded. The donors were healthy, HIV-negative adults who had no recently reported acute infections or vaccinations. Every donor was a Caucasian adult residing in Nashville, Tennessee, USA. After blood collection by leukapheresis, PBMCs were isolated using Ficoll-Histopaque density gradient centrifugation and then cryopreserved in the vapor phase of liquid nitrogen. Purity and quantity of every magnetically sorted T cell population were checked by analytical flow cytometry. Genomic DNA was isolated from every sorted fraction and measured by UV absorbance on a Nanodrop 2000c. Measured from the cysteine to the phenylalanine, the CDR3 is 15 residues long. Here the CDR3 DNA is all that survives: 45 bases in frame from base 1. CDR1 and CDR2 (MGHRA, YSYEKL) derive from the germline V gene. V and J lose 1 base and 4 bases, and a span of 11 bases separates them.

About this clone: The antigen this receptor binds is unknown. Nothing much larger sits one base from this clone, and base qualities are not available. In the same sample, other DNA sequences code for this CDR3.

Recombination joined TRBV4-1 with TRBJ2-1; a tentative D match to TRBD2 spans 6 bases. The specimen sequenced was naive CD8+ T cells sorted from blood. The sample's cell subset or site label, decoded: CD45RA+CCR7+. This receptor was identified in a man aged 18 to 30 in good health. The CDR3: CASSQVVAEYNEQFF. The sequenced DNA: TGCGCCAGCAGCCAAGTTGTAGCGGAATACAATGAGCAGTTCTTC.